The TCR beta chain under discussion was sequenced for a study of blood T cell repertoires in COVID-19 (dated by TCRdb to the early 2020s). Regarding the complete study: Samples from collaborators originated in the United States, Italy and Spain and spanned both the acute and convalescent phases of COVID-19. Subjects who had been exposed to COVID-19, were actively infected with it, or had recovered from it provided the deeply sampled blood TCRbeta repertoires that made up the dataset. The samples were drawn from two sources: the first 160 participants of the ongoing ImmuneRACE study, and 1,000 to 1,500 subjects contributed by 6 global collaborators. A de-identified subject ID, COVID-19 status, age in years and sex were almost always included in the sample metadata. The prospective study material was composed of cDNA or gDNA derived from T cells, B-cell-depleted T cells, or PBMCs. Where HLA class I and class II types were available, the types were taken from metadata supplied by the sample provider, not from assay-based typing. The repertoires were released in a freely available public database intended as a resource for research on the immune response to SARS-CoV-2. Findings and caveats that apply to the study as a whole: How much clinical and demographic metadata was included differed by source and by participant, and the metadata was provided uncurated.

TCRbeta CDR3 regions were amplified from genomic DNA by means of the immunoSEQ Assay, a bias-controlled multiplex PCR. The paper's processing steps were these. The number of nucleated cells in each sample was estimated by amplification of reference gene primers within the assay. Sequence reads were collapsed and filtered to measure the absolute abundance of every unique TCRbeta CDR3 rearrangement. For each sample, productive Simpson clonality was calculated as the square root of Simpson's diversity index over productive rearrangements. Entries here come from immuneACCESS through TCRdb and include only in-frame sequences with V and J called. Some clones fail to appear in such tables; in the studies checked, an unresolved V gene covers under half of the shortfall, and the cause of the remainder is unknown. D and trimming come from the DNA, and the V and J calls and clone size come from that table. A total of fewer than 450,000 clones appear in this sample, around 90% of them only once. The top ten constitute approximately 3.5% of the sample.

Another Seattle source contributed samples from volunteer blood donors who had recovered from COVID-19. Whole blood was collected in K2EDTA tubes by collaborating institutions according to the institutions' own protocols. For TCRbeta analysis, collaborator samples were shipped as frozen whole blood, as isolated PBMCs, or as DNA extracted from either sample type. CDR1 is given as MNHEY and CDR2 as SVGAGI, both from the germline V gene. The CDR3 goes from the cysteine to the phenylalanine over 13 residues. Of the read, only the CDR3 DNA is kept; its 39 bases are in frame from base 1. The junction carries 6 bases between V and J, which are trimmed by 6 bases and 0 bases respectively. As to this clone: Its antigen is not yet known. Base quality data are lacking; no much larger clone is found one base away.

This chain is built from TRBV6-5 and TRBJ2-4, with the identity of the D gene unclear. Sequenced material: peripheral blood. The origin of this receptor is a woman between 18 and 29 years old who had recovered from COVID-19. The CDR3 protein is CASRTVAKNIQYF. Read as DNA, the sequence is TGTGCCAGCAGAACAGTAGCCAAAAACATTCAGTACTTC.